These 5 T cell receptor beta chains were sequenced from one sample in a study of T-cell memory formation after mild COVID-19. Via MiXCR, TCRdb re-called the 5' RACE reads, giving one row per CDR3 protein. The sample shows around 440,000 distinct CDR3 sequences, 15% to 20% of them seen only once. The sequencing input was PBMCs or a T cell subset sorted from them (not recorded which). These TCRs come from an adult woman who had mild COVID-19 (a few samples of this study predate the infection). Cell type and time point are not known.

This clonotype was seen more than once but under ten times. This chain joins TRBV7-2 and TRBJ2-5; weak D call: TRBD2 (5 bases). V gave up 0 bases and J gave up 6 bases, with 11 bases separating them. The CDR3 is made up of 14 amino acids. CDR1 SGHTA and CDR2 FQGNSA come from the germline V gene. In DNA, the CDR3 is TGTGCCAGCAGCTTAGCGGTTAGCGAAAAGACCCAGTACTTC. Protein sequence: CASSLAVSEKTQYF.

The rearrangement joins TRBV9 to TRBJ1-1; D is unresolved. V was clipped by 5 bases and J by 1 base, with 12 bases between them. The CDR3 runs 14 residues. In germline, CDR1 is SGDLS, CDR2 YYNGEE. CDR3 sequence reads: CASRGSGANTEAFF. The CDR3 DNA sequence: TGTGCCAGCAGAGGAAGTGGAGCGAACACTGAAGCTTTCTTT.

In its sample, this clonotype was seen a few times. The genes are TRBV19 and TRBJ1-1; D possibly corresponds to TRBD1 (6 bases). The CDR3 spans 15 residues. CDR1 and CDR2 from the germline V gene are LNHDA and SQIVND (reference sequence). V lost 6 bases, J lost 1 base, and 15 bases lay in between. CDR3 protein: CASSSPGHPNTEAFF. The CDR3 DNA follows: TGTGCCAGTAGCAGTCCGGGACACCCGAACACTGAAGCTTTCTTT.

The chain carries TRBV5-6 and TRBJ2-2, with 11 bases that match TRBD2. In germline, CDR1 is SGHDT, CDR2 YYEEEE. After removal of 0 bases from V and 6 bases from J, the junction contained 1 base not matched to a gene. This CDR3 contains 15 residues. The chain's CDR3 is CASSLALAGAGELFF. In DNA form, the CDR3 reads TGTGCCAGCAGCTTGGCACTAGCGGGGGCCGGGGAGCTGTTTTTT. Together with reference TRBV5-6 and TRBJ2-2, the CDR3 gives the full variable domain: DAGVTQSPTHLIKTRGQQVTLRCSPKSGHDTVSWYQQALGQGPQFIFQYYEEEERQRGNFPDRFSGHQFPNYSSELNVNALLLGDSALYLCASSLALAGAGELFFGEGSRLTVL.

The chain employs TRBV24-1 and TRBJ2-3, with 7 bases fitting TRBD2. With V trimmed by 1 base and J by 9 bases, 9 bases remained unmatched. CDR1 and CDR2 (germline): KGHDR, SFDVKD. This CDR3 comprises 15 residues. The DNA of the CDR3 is TGTGCCACCAGTGATTTCCTCGCGGGAGTGGGAACGCAGTATTTT. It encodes CATSDFLAGVGTQYF.